Each of the 18 T cell receptor beta chains below was sequenced from the same sample in a study of regulatory T cells in long-lasting Graves disease. Time point specified: newly diagnosed GD, antithyroid drugs for less than 3 months. Scientists built the TCR library using RNA that was extracted from PBMCs. According to the study, TCR beta libraries were built with iRepertoire HTBI primers and CDR3-region Arm-PCR. TCRdb reprocessed the multiplex PCR reads via MiXCR and lists one record per CDR3 protein. The top ten hold about 10% of the sample, which has 450,000 to 700,000 distinct CDR3 sequences, around an eighth seen once. The data were also submitted as part of a second study, on T cells in Graves' hyperthyroidism and ophthalmopathy.

Sequencing used peripheral blood mononuclear cells (PBMCs), obtained at new diagnosis, from a patient treated with antithyroid drugs. The receptors were gathered from a man aged 25-45 years with Graves disease.

This clonotype was counted many times. The genes are TRBV6-1 and TRBJ2-7, with TRBD2 as a possible D gene (5 bases). Germline loops: CDR1 MNHNS, CDR2 SASEGT. The ends were cut back, 5 bases at V and 6 bases at J, with 20 bases in the middle. The CDR3 runs 15 residues. The CDR3 loop is CASSTPARDSGEQYF. CDR3 bases: TGTGCCAGCAGTACCCCCGCTCGGGATTCGGGCGAGCAGTACTTC.

In regard to this clonotype: A much larger clone differs from this one at a single base, so this may be a read error. The chain joins TRBV2 to TRBJ1-5, with TRBD1 matching over 7 bases. This CDR3 has 14 residues. CDR1 is SNHLY, CDR2 FYNNEI, per germline. V was pared by 7 bases and J by 7 bases, with 10 bases of the junction left unmatched. DNA of the CDR3: TGTGCCAGCAAACAGGGGAGTAATGGGCAGCCCCAGCATTTT. Protein product: CASKQGSNGQPQHF.

This clonotype was observed a few times. The chain carries TRBV7-3 and TRBJ2-1; tentatively, D is TRBD2 (6 bases). Germline loops: CDR1 SGHTA, CDR2 FQGTGA. V lost 5 bases, J lost 8 bases, and 16 bases lay in between. The length of the CDR3 is 14 residues. CDR3 nucleotide sequence: TGTGCCAGCAGCGTAGTCCTAGCGTTCGATGAGCAGTTCTTC. It codes for CASSVVLAFDEQFF.

CDR3 nucleotides: TGTGCCAGCAGCGCCCCAAGAGGGTCCTATGGCTACACCTTC. Its translation: CASSAPRGSYGYTF. The rearrangement links TRBV9 to TRBJ1-2; D is ambiguous. Germline values: CDR1 SGDLS, CDR2 YYNGEE. With 3 bases removed from V and 4 bases from J, the gap between germline ends came to 13 bases. The CDR3 runs to 14 residues.

This clonotype was observed many times. V usage is TRBV12-3 or TRBV12-4 and J usage is TRBJ2-3; TRBD1 might be the D (5 bases). This CDR3 comprises 13 residues. Trimming stripped 6 bases from V and 2 bases from J, with 9 bases between. CDR3 in amino acids: CASSVQVTDTQYF. The CDR3 region has the DNA TGTGCCAGCAGCGTACAGGTCACAGATACGCAGTATTTT.

This clonotype was seen many times. The rearrangement links TRBV2 to TRBJ1-6; D is possibly TRBD1 (6 bases). V lost 3 bases to trimming and J lost 9 bases, with 15 bases between them. CDR1 and CDR2 (germline): SNHLY, FYNNEI. This CDR3 has 15 amino acids. The CDR3 loop is CASSDRDRRGSPLHF. As DNA, the CDR3 is TGTGCCAGCAGTGATCGCGACAGGCGGGGTTCACCCCTCCACTTT.

The chain carries TRBV5-1 and TRBJ2-7; no definite D call. Trimming pared 6 bases from V and 7 bases from J, leaving 20 bases between. Germline V gene data show CDR1 as SGHRS and CDR2 as YFSETQ. The CDR3 is 14 residues long. CDR3 in amino acids: CASTTTATVGEQYF. CDR3 nucleotide sequence: TGCGCCAGCACCACGACGGCTACGGTCGGAGAGCAGTACTTC.

The CDR3 spells CSVEAGGVAFF. The CDR3 DNA sequence: TGCAGCGTTGAAGCCGGCGGGGTGGCTTTCTTT. The rearrangement links TRBV29-1 to TRBJ1-1; D remains ambiguous. Germline CDR1 is SQVTM and CDR2 is ANQGSEA. V lost 1 base, J lost 11 bases, and 11 bases lay in between. The CDR3 is 11 residues long.

This clonotype has ten or more counts. The chain recombines TRBV6-1 with TRBJ1-1; possibly TRBD1 for D (5 bases). V was trimmed by 6 bases and J by 1 base, leaving 18 bases between them. The germline gives CDR1 MNHNS, CDR2 SASEGT. This CDR3 is built from 16 residues. The CDR3 nucleotides are TGTGCCAGCAGGGGGGGGGATAGAATAACGAACACTGAAGCTTTCTTT. Residues: CASRGGDRITNTEAFF.

At least ten counts were recorded for this clonotype. The J gene is TRBJ2-3, the V gene TRBV24-1, with D uncertain. The V gene's germline CDR1 is KGHDR and CDR2 SFDVKD. The CDR3 has 15 residues. Trimming removed 2 bases at V and 6 bases at J, with 14 bases between. The CDR3 protein is CATSDSSRPRDTQYF. The CDR3 DNA follows: TGTGCCACCAGTGATTCGTCGCGGCCCCGGGATACGCAGTATTTT.

This clonotype was seen at least ten times. The chain links TRBV11-2 to TRBJ2-5, with TRBD2 as a possible D gene (6 bases). V lost 4 bases, J lost 2 bases, and 17 bases lay in between. Germline assignment: CDR1 SGHAT and CDR2 FQNNGV. The length of the CDR3 is 16 residues. The CDR3 coding sequence is TGTGCCAGCAGCTCGCTCGGGACTCAGCTACAAGAGACCCAGTACTTC. Translating gives CASSSLGTQLQETQYF.

This clonotype was recorded many times. The chain couples TRBV12-3 or TRBV12-4 to TRBJ2-3; TRBD2 agrees at 13 bases. The CDR3 sequence is 18 residues long. Trimming removed 6 bases from V and 3 bases from J; junction bases left unmatched: 12. In DNA, the CDR3 is TGTGCCAGCAGCCCGCATATACTAGCGGGAGGGCCGACAGATACGCAGTATTTT. Translating it yields CASSPHILAGGPTDTQYF.

This clonotype was detected ten times or more. This chain links TRBV12-3 or TRBV12-4 with TRBJ1-1; D not certain. The CDR3 has 12 amino acids. The ends were cut back, 6 bases at V and 1 base at J, with 6 bases in the middle. The CDR3 DNA sequence: TGTGCCAGCAGGAACAAGAACACTGAAGCTTTCTTT. Its translation is CASRNKNTEAFF.

This clonotype was counted ten times or more. J is TRBJ1-2 and V is TRBV2; TRBD1 might be the D (6 bases). The germline CDR1 and CDR2 sequences are SNHLY and FYNNEI. This CDR3 comprises 12 residues. Trimming removed 6 bases from V and 8 bases from J, with 13 bases in between. The CDR3 loop is CASRENREGYTF. The CDR3 coding sequence is TGTGCCAGCAGAGAAAACAGGGAAGGCTACACCTTC.

This clonotype occurred many times. The chain couples TRBV7-2 to TRBJ2-1, with 9 bases aligning to TRBD2. Germline V gene lookup returns CDR1 SGHTA and CDR2 FQGNSA. The CDR3 contains 15 residues. With 2 bases clipped from V and 7 bases from J, the junction kept 6 bases outside the gene matches. The CDR3 here is CASSLLAGRINEQFF. CDR3 DNA sequence: TGTGCCAGCAGCTTACTAGCGGGGCGGATAAATGAGCAGTTCTTC.

In this sample, this clonotype turned up many times. The rearrangement joins TRBV5-1 to TRBJ1-1; TRBD1 agrees at 7 bases. CDR1 and CDR2 (germline): SGHRS, YFSETQ. The ends lost 4 bases at V and 0 bases at J; junction bases unmatched: 3. There are 14 residues in the CDR3. CDR3 bases: TGCGCCAGCAGCGGGGGACAGATGAACACTGAAGCTTTCTTT. Amino acid sequence: CASSGGQMNTEAFF.

The sample holds a few counts of this clonotype. The chain employs TRBV20-1 and TRBJ2-5; 11 bases line up with TRBD2. Per the germline V gene, CDR1 is DFQATT and CDR2 is SNEGSKA (reference sequence). CDR3 length equals 13 residues. J lost 4 bases, V lost 5 bases, and 3 bases had no gene match. The DNA of the CDR3 is TGCAGTGCTGTCGGACTAGCGGGAGAGACCCAGTACTTC. It is translated as CSAVGLAGETQYF.

This clonotype was counted at least ten times. CDR3 sequence reads: CASSFTTVQETQYF. The DNA of the CDR3 is TGTGCCAGCAGCTTTACCACAGTACAAGAGACCCAGTACTTC. The chain combines TRBV11-2 with TRBJ2-5; the D is unclear. The V end was cut by 3 bases, the J end by 2 bases, with 10 bases between. Germline loops: CDR1 SGHAT, CDR2 FQNNGV. This CDR3 has 14 residues.